The sequence of this T cell receptor beta chain was determined in a study of T cells after yellow fever vaccination (dated by TCRdb to between 2018 and 2021). Broadly, across the study: The SMART-Seq v4 Ultra Low Input RNA kit was used to prepare libraries from fractions with low cell numbers. To follow T-cell clones before and after both primary and booster YFV17D yellow fever vaccination, bulk TCR alpha and beta repertoires underwent longitudinal sequencing. Two healthy male donors, one aged 18 to 30 and one aged 30 to 40 years, were included in the cohort. Blood samples were taken at several timepoints before and after primary and secondary immunization, and bulk PBMC replicates and cell subsets were isolated. The research as a whole found: Most clones expanded after primary vaccination were re-detected after the booster (around 96% of CD4 and approximately 88% of CD8), suggesting broad memory maintenance. The secondary T-cell response was found to be weaker but faster than the primary response, with a peak reached on day 5 rather than on day 15. Because abundant contaminating clonotypes from the bulk population could be contained in FACS-sorted repertoires, computational filtering was required. A small share of clonotypes occurred in both CD4 and CD8 compartments, likely arising from convergent recombination. Because only a couple of donors were included in the study, the extent to which the findings can be generalized is limited.

A remark on this clonotype: No cognate antigen has been identified for it. Per-base quality was not reported, and no clone a single base away is much larger than it.

As encoded in the germline V gene (reference sequence), CDR1 is SGHNT while CDR2 is YYREEE. V sheds 5 bases and J sheds 2 bases, leaving 15 bases between their ends. The CDR3 spans 15 residues, from the cysteine through the phenylalanine. The only DNA kept is the CDR3, 45 bases in frame from the first base. Read against the paper, the sample's treatment or condition label means: live attenuated yellow fever vaccine strain. Two biological replicates of bulk PBMCs were collected at each blood-draw timepoint. PBMCs were isolated from peripheral blood using a standard Ficoll-Paque protocol. TriZol was used to extract RNA from bulk PBMCs, from CD4 and CD8 fractions, and from dextramer-positive and dextramer-negative fractions. Synthesis of TCR cDNA relied on 5'RACE template switching, a step that introduced a universal primer site along with unique molecular identifiers. cDNA synthesis was primed from both the TCR alpha and TCR beta constant segments. Two PCR steps were used to amplify libraries, with sample barcodes and sequencing adapters being added in the second step. Libraries were sequenced on Illumina HiSeq 2500 (2x100 bp) or NovaSeq (2x150 bp). The authors' analysis ran thus. MIGEC handled demultiplexing of reads and collapsing into UMI consensus sequences, while MiXCR performed V(D)J alignment. Using edgeR on replicate PBMC samples, clonotypes were called vaccine-responding if FDR was below 0.01 and the log2 fold change was above 5 up to day 15. CD4 or CD8 identity was assigned to each bulk clonotype according to whether the clonotype was present at higher abundance in the sequenced CD4 repertoire or the sequenced CD8 repertoire. Clones were called with MiXCR by TCRdb after fastp trimmed the public reads at Q25, and only in-frame beta chains were retained. Rows matching on CDR3 protein sequence are summarized as one entry with the most common DNA and genes. TCRdb, not the authors, supplied the V and J calls. The sample profile shows some 300,000 distinct CDR3 sequences; 7% to 9% of them were found once. The ten largest clones capture around 17% of the sample.

The receptor comes from a man younger than 30 who received the YFV17D yellow fever vaccine. The receptor chain draws on TRBV5-4 and TRBJ2-3; the D gene is not confidently resolved. Sequences were derived from PBMCs, sampled roughly 47 days after the first yellow fever vaccination. CDR3 reads: CASSLGDSYTDTQYF. In nucleotides, the sequence is TGTGCCAGCAGTCTTGGTGACTCCTACACAGATACGCAGTATTTT.